A single sample gave rise to the 13 T cell receptor beta chains below, sequenced in a study of shared clonotypes between healthy human individuals. Profiled with immunoSEQ multiplex PCR; TCRdb holds only in-frame clones, not every one. The sample shows under 550,000 clones, about 96% of them seen only once. Sample: naive CD4+ T cells sorted from blood. Subset specified: CD45RA+ positively selected. The receptors shown here come from a woman aged 30 to 39 in good health.

The chain joins TRBV10-3 to TRBJ1-3; no reliable D call. Germline V gene sequence: CDR1 ENHRY, CDR2 SYGVKD. This CDR3 is 12 amino acids long. Trimming left V 4 bases short and J 3 bases short, with 4 bases between. CDR3 sequence (DNA): TGTGCCATCAGTGGGGTTGGAAACACCATATATTTT. This translates into CAISGVGNTIYF.

The V call is TRBV7-8, the J call TRBJ2-6; 8 nucleotides align to TRBD1. This CDR3 is 18 amino acids long. CDR1 is SGHVS and CDR2 is FQNEAQ in the germline V gene. The V and J ends lost 5 bases and 3 bases, in that order; junction bases with no gene match: 12. This CDR3 reads CASSKNPGQVFGANVLTF. CDR3 sequence (DNA): TGTGCCAGCAGCAAAAACCCGGGACAGGTCTTTGGGGCCAACGTCCTGACTTTC.

Points on this clone: The same CDR3 also results from other DNA sequences found in this sample. This chain links TRBV27 with TRBJ2-2; D gene uncertain. The CDR3 totals 14 residues. Germline V lookup: CDR1 MNHEY, CDR2 SMNVEV (reference sequence). V was clipped by 5 bases and J by 1 base, with 8 bases between them. The DNA for the CDR3 is TGTGCCAGCAGTCTTACTCGGAACACCGGGGAGCTGTTTTTT. Amino acid sequence: CASSLTRNTGELFF.

The gene calls are TRBV28 and TRBJ2-3; D is unclear. Germline CDR1 is MDHEN and CDR2 is SYDVKM. The ends were cut back, 3 bases at V and 8 bases at J, with 9 bases in the middle. The CDR3 is 12 residues long. CDR3 residues: CASSLRLGTQYF. CDR3 DNA: TGTGCCAGCAGTTTGAGGCTGGGTACGCAGTATTTT.

The V gene is TRBV25-1, the J gene TRBJ2-7; weak D call: TRBD2 (5 bases). The V end lost 5 bases, the J end lost 2 bases, and 13 bases lay between the germline ends. Germline lookup yields CDR1 MGHDK and CDR2 SYGVNS. The length of the CDR3 is 14 residues. The CDR3 region is CASSRLISPYEQYF. The CDR3 bases are TGTGCCAGCAGTAGACTAATCTCTCCCTACGAGCAGTACTTC.

This chain links TRBV10-1 with TRBJ2-1; the match to TRBD2 covers 10 bases. CDR3 length: 16 amino acids. Germline CDR1 and CDR2: WNHNN and SYGVQD (reference sequence). After removal of 4 bases from V and 6 bases from J, the junction contained 9 bases not matched to a gene. The CDR3 reads CASSGSLIAGGNEQFF. The DNA of the CDR3 is TGCGCCAGCAGTGGAAGCTTAATAGCGGGAGGCAATGAGCAGTTCTTC.

The genes are TRBV28 and TRBJ2-7, with 9 bases identical to TRBD2. The CDR3 consists of 13 residues. From germline, CDR1 is MDHEN and CDR2 SYDVKM. Trimming at V came to 5 bases and at J to 4 bases, leaving 3 bases not matched to a gene. The chain's CDR3 is CASSRLAGYEQYF. The CDR3 nucleotides read TGTGCCAGCAGTCGTCTAGCGGGATACGAGCAGTACTTC.

The chain recombines TRBV6-5 with TRBJ2-7; 7 bases align to TRBD1. Trimming took 6 bases from V and 5 from J; bases not matched to a gene: 7. This CDR3 spans 13 amino acids. Germline V CDR1 and CDR2: MNHEY, SVGAGI. The CDR3 sequence: CASRGTASNEQYF. The CDR3 bases are TGTGCCAGCAGGGGGACAGCCTCTAACGAGCAGTACTTC.

The chain joins TRBV13 to TRBJ2-7; D is undetermined. V was pared by 5 bases and J by 3 bases, with 11 bases between. The CDR3 runs to 13 residues. Germline V gene data show CDR1 as PRHDT and CDR2 as FYEKMQ (reference sequence). For the CDR3, the DNA is TGTGCCAGCAGCCCTGGATATCTCTACGAGCAGTACTTC. This gives the protein CASSPGYLYEQYF.

The chain employs TRBV18 and TRBJ2-7; 7 bases line up with TRBD2. V shed 2 bases and J 3 bases; nucleotides not matched to a gene: 4. The length of the CDR3 is 14 residues. Per the germline V gene, CDR1 is KGHSH and CDR2 is LQKENI. The CDR3 loop is CASSPRTSFYEQYF. The CDR3 DNA is TGTGCCAGCTCACCAAGGACTAGTTTCTACGAGCAGTACTTC.

The rearrangement joins TRBV5-1 to TRBJ2-1; D unclear. Trimming took off 0 bases at V and 9 bases at J, with 7 bases between the two ends. Germline V CDR1 and CDR2: SGHRS, YFSETQ. CDR3 length: 12 amino acids. CDR3 coding DNA: TGCGCCAGCAGCTTGGAGGGAACTGAGCAGTTCTTC. This gives the protein CASSLEGTEQFF.

The chain recombines TRBV18 with TRBJ1-2; D is undetermined. Trimming stripped 0 bases from V and 5 bases from J, with 16 bases between. This CDR3 region has 16 residues. Germline V CDR1 and CDR2: KGHSH, LQKENI. The DNA for the CDR3 is TGTGCCAGCTCACCACCAGAAGGTCAGCGGTCGTATGGCTACACCTTC. It translates to CASSPPEGQRSYGYTF.

The chain recombines TRBV29-1 with TRBJ2-2, with D possibly being TRBD1 (6 bases). The germline V gene encodes CDR1 SQVTM and CDR2 ANQGSEA. This CDR3 spans 14 amino acids. With 6 bases removed from V and 4 bases from J, the gap between germline ends came to 15 bases. CDR3 DNA: TGCAGCGTACGGGACACAGGGAGCACCGGGGAGCTGTTTTTT. It specifies CSVRDTGSTGELFF.